A single sample gave rise to the 16 T cell receptor beta chains below, sequenced in a study of identifying expanded T cells in peripheral blood. Repertoires were generated with immunoSEQ multiplex PCR, while TCRdb's copy carries only in-frame clones and drops some. The table shows just over 90,000 clones, with around nine tenths occurring only once. The specimen was blood. The receptors derive from a person between 18 and 70 years old in good health.

This chain uses TRBV19 with TRBJ2-7; 10 nucleotides agree with TRBD1. The junction had 5 bases not matched to a gene; V was cut back by 4 bases and J by 2 bases. Germline CDR1 LNHDA, CDR2 SQIVND (reference sequence). This CDR3 has 15 amino acids. CDR3 in DNA: TGTGCCAGTAGTACCCCTGGACAGGGGGCCTACGAGCAGTACTTC. It yields the protein CASSTPGQGAYEQYF.

The chain carries TRBV5-1 and TRBJ2-1; 13 nucleotides align to TRBD2. Trimming at V came to 1 base and at J to 6 bases, leaving 4 bases not matched to a gene. CDR1 and CDR2 from the germline V gene are SGHRS and YFSETQ. This CDR3 is built from 16 residues. The CDR3, as DNA: TGCGCCAGCAGCTTGACTAGCGGGGGGGCAGTCAATGAGCAGTTCTTC. Translated: CASSLTSGGAVNEQFF.

The rearrangement links TRBV5-1 to TRBJ2-3; possibly TRBD1 or TRBD2 for D (5 bases each). The CDR3 is made up of 14 amino acids. V lost 0 bases and J lost 9, with 14 bases in between. The germline V gene has CDR1 SGHRS and CDR2 YFSETQ. The CDR3 sequence: CASSLGGTERTQYF. The CDR3, as DNA: TGCGCCAGCAGCTTGGGGGGGACCGAAAGGACGCAGTATTTT.

The rearrangement uses TRBV5-6 and TRBJ1-2, with TRBD1 matching over 11 bases. The CDR3 totals 15 residues. Germline CDR1 reads SGHDT; CDR2 reads YYEEEE. With 3 bases clipped from V and 4 bases from J, the junction kept 5 bases outside the gene matches. The CDR3 reads CASSSGTGGFYGYTF. In nucleotides, the CDR3 is TGTGCCAGCAGCTCAGGGACAGGGGGATTCTATGGCTACACCTTC.

J is TRBJ2-2 and V is TRBV5-5, with D tentatively TRBD1 (5 bases). The CDR3 totals 14 residues. Trimming removed 5 bases from V and 3 bases from J, with 11 bases in between. Germline assignment: CDR1 SGHKS and CDR2 YYEKEE (reference sequence). CDR3 sequence: CASSYDSYTGELFF. For the CDR3, the DNA is TGTGCCAGCAGTTACGACAGTTACACCGGGGAGCTGTTTTTT. Full variable domain (missing parts from reference TRBV5-5 and TRBJ2-2): DAGVTQSPTHLIKTRGQQVTLRCSPISGHKSVSWYQQVLGQGPQFIFQYYEKEERGRGNFPDRFSARQFPNYSSELNVNALLLGDSALYLCASSYDSYTGELFFGEGSRLTVL.

The chain is built from TRBV4-1 and TRBJ1-4; tentatively, D is TRBD1 (5 bases). The CDR3 extends over 14 amino acids. Trimming stripped 4 bases from V and 8 bases from J, with 14 bases between. Germline lookup yields CDR1 MGHRA and CDR2 YSYEKL. The CDR3: CASSPTGRGEKLFF. In DNA form, the CDR3 reads TGCGCCAGCAGCCCTACAGGAAGAGGCGAAAAACTGTTTTTT.

This clone turned up a few times. The chain is built from TRBV27 and TRBJ1-5; D uncertain. Germline CDR1 and CDR2: MNHEY and SMNVEV (reference sequence). Trimming stripped 4 bases from V and 3 bases from J, with 13 bases between. This CDR3 is built from 15 residues. CDR3 bases: TGTGCCAGCAGTTCCGCCGCCACGGCCAATCAGCCCCAGCATTTT. It yields the protein CASSSAATANQPQHF.

This chain links TRBV7-2 with TRBJ2-5, with D unresolved. CDR3 size: 12 residues. V was shortened by 5 bases and J by 0 bases, with 4 bases between the two germline ends. Germline lookup yields CDR1 SGHTA and CDR2 FQGNSA. CDR3 residues: CASSGNQETQYF. CDR3 bases: TGTGCCAGCAGCGGCAACCAAGAGACCCAGTACTTC.

The gene calls are TRBV19 and TRBJ2-3, with TRBD1 matching 9 bases. The junction had 6 bases not matched to a gene; V was cut back by 5 bases and J by 6 bases. From germline, CDR1 is LNHDA and CDR2 SQIVND (reference sequence). CDR3 length: 14 residues. CDR3 in DNA: TGTGCCAGTAGTCTACCGGGACAGGGCGATACGCAGTATTTT. Amino acid sequence: CASSLPGQGDTQYF. The full variable domain, rest sourced from reference TRBV19 and TRBJ2-3, is DGGITQSPKYLFRKEGQNVTLSCEQNLNHDAMYWYRQDPGQGLRLIYYSQIVNDFQKGDIAEGYSVSREKKESFPLTVTSAQKNPTAFYLCASSLPGQGDTQYFGPGTRLTVL.

The V call is TRBV4-1, the J call TRBJ1-1; no firm D call. Trimming removed 1 base from V and 0 bases from J, with 9 bases in between. The CDR3 runs to 15 residues. The V gene's germline CDR1 is MGHRA and CDR2 YSYEKL. The CDR3 protein is CASSQVGSMNTEAFF. The CDR3 region has the DNA TGCGCCAGCAGCCAAGTGGGCAGCATGAACACTGAAGCTTTCTTT.

The chain is built from TRBV11-2 and TRBJ2-1, with D possibly TRBD1 on 6 matching bases. The CDR3 covers 16 residues. The ends were cut back, 4 bases at V and 12 bases at J, with 25 bases in the middle. Germline CDR1 and CDR2: SGHAT and FQNNGV. The CDR3 coding sequence is TGTGCCAGCAGCTCGTCAGGTGGACAGTTCCTCTCTGGGCAGTTCTTC. It yields the protein CASSSSGGQFLSGQFF. The variable domain in full, completed from reference TRBV11-2 and TRBJ2-1, reads EAGVAQSPRYKIIEKRQSVAFWCNPISGHATLYWYQQILGQGPKLLIQFQNNGVVDDSQLPKDRFSAERLKGVDSTLKIQPAKLEDSAVYLCASSSSGGQFLSGQFFGPGTRLTVL.

The gene calls are TRBV4-2 and TRBJ2-5; 9 bases are a match to TRBD2. The CDR3 spans 18 residues. Unmatched junction bases numbered 11, after V lost 0 bases and J lost 3 bases. Germline CDR1 LGHNA, CDR2 YNFKEQ. The CDR3 is CASSQDRASGVAEETQYF. CDR3 DNA: TGTGCCAGCAGCCAAGATCGGGCTAGCGGGGTGGCGGAAGAGACCCAGTACTTC.

The rearrangement joins TRBV27 to TRBJ1-2, with no clear D. CDR3 length: 13 amino acids. CDR1 and CDR2 from the germline V gene are MNHEY and SMNVEV (reference sequence). V was cut by 0 bases and J by 8 bases, with 10 bases left in between. CDR3 bases: TGTGCCAGCAGTTTATCGCCGTGGAACGGCTACACCTTC. It translates to CASSLSPWNGYTF.

This chain uses TRBV5-6 with TRBJ1-3; D perhaps matches TRBD1 (5 bases). Germline assignment: CDR1 SGHDT and CDR2 YYEEEE. The ends were cut back, 0 bases at V and 2 bases at J, with 6 bases in the middle. CDR3 length: 14 amino acids. CDR3 bases: TGTGCCAGCAGCTTGGGGGGGACTGGAAACACCATATATTTT. This gives the protein CASSLGGTGNTIYF.

The chain links TRBV19 to TRBJ1-5, with a tentative D call TRBD1 (5 bases). This CDR3 has 13 residues. CDR1 is LNHDA, CDR2 SQIVND, per germline (reference sequence). V was clipped by 7 bases and J by 4 bases, with 11 bases between them. For the CDR3, the DNA is TGTGCCAGTAAGGTGGGGGTAAATCAGCCCCAGCATTTT. Residues: CASKVGVNQPQHF.

The CDR3 sequence: CSARSTDTQYF. The CDR3 nucleotides read TGCAGTGCTAGGAGCACAGATACGCAGTATTTT. The V and J genes are TRBV20-1 and TRBJ2-3; the D is unclear. Germline V gene lookup returns CDR1 DFQATT and CDR2 SNEGSKA (reference sequence). The CDR3 length is 11 residues. V lost 3 bases and J 0 bases, leaving 1 base between the germline ends.